The following is a T cell receptor beta chain sequence with its context. Its recognized antigen is unknown. Per-base quality was not reported, and no clone a single base away is much larger than it. The sample belongs to a study of CD8+ T cells in alopecia areata (dated 2018 in TCRdb). About the investigation overall: Treated patients were enrolled in an open-label pilot trial of oral tofacitinib, 5 to 10 mg twice daily, for moderate-to-severe alopecia areata. Patients stayed on tofacitinib for 6 to 18 months and then had 6 months of follow-up off drug so that delayed response and recurrence could be assessed. The study used high-throughput TCRbeta sequencing to examine T cell clonal expansion in alopecia areata, in both the C3H/HeJ mouse model and human patients. Human TCRbeta sequencing covered scalp tissue and sorted CD4+ and CD8+ peripheral blood T cells from patchy and totalis/universalis alopecia areata patients and healthy controls. Tofacitinib-treated patients had biopsies at baseline and at 4 and 24 weeks of treatment, with a later scalp biopsy in several patients. Clonality in the scalp was compared among normal scalp (n=4), patchy alopecia areata scalp (n=8), and alopecia totalis/universalis scalp (n=8). RNA came from the PAXgene miRNA kit for fixed scalp, the miRNeasy kit for PBMCs, and the RNeasy kit for mouse skin. immunoSEQ multiplex PCR using 35 Vbeta forward primers and 13 Jbeta reverse primers was used to amplify TCRbeta CDR3 regions. Study-level results and caveats: Compared with mice, TCR sequences shared between patients were less clear, possibly partly because of HLA diversity across the patient population. Compared with normal scalp, lesional scalp, particularly in alopecia totalis/universalis, had higher clonality and more expanded CD8+ clones, which suggests antigenic drive. Resident alphabeta T cells in normal human skin are also sequenced, complicating scalp TCR repertoire analysis, unlike mouse skin dominated by gammadelta T cells.

Germline trimming amounts to 5 bases on V and 9 bases on J, with 7 as the count of junction bases outside the gene matches. Taken from the germline V gene, the CDR1 and CDR2 loops are SGHTA and FQGTGA. The CDR3 has 15 amino acids, counting the end cysteine and phenylalanine. The DNA shown is the 45-base CDR3, in frame from base 1. The time point label here, explained by the study, means: baseline before oral tofacitinib. Lesional scalp punch biopsies and peripheral blood were obtained from alopecia areata patients. PBMCs were isolated by density centrifugation and stained for CD3, CD4 and CD8, after which CD4+ and CD8+ T cells were sorted on a FACSAria. Libraries were built with the immunoSEQ multiplex PCR assay. To provide template for TCR sequencing, every sample had RNA extracted and reverse transcribed into cDNA. SuperScript III was used to make first-strand cDNA, primed with a 2:1 mix of oligo-dT and random hexamers. A synthetic immune receptor repertoire was used to measure amplification bias, and any remaining bias was corrected computationally. As for how the authors treated the data: Raw reads were preprocessed to remove errors, and CDR3 was defined by IMGT conventions from the conserved cysteine to phenylalanine. Clonality was computed as 1 minus the Shannon entropy, with the entropy normalized by log2 of the number of productive unique TCRs. Whether each scalp clone was CD4 or CD8 was inferred by checking scalp TCRbeta sequences against the CD4 and CD8 repertoires from sorted blood. TCRdb's version of the immuneACCESS table is confined to in-frame rearrangements and falls short of the full clone set. An unresolved V gene accounts for under half of the shortfall where checked; the remainder is of unknown origin. V and J calls and clone size follow that table, whereas D and trimming were derived from the DNA. The sample yields 100,000 to 150,000 clones; about 57% were counted once. The ten largest clones represent roughly 4.8% of the sample.

The material sequenced was CD4+ T cells sorted from blood, taken at week 0. This TCR derives from a human donor with alopecia areata. This chain joins TRBV7-3 to TRBJ2-1; 13 nucleotides in the junction match TRBD2. The sequenced DNA is TGTGCCAGCAGCCCAGGGACTAGCGGGAACCCTGAGCAGTTCTTC. Its protein product is CASSPGTSGNPEQFF.